These 8 T cell receptor beta chains were sequenced from one sample in a study of CD8+ T cells in alopecia areata. Specified treatment: oral pan-JAK inhibitor, 5-10 mg twice daily. In each case, RNA was isolated and then reverse transcribed into cDNA as the sequencing template. Data came from immunoSEQ multiplex PCR; TCRdb stores just in-frame clones and leaves some out. The sample contains over 100,000 clones, more than 40% of which appear only once. Sample: CD4+ T cells sorted from blood, taken at week 4, from a patient treated with tofacitinib. These receptors originate from a human donor with alopecia areata.

The rearrangement links TRBV7-2 to TRBJ2-1; TRBD2 might be the D (5 bases). V lost 0 bases and J 0 bases, leaving 6 bases between the germline ends. CDR3 size: 15 residues. Germline V gene data show CDR1 as SGHTA and CDR2 as FQGNSA. CDR3 protein: CASSLATSSYNEQFF. In DNA, the CDR3 is TGTGCCAGCAGCTTAGCCACTAGCTCCTACAATGAGCAGTTCTTC. Full variable domain (rest looked up from reference TRBV7-2 and TRBJ2-1): GAGVSQSPSNKVTEKGKDVELRCDPISGHTALYWYRQSLGQGLEFLIYFQGNSAPDKSGLPSDRFSAERTGGSVSTLTIQRTQQEDSAVYLCASSLATSSYNEQFFGPGTRLTVL.

This sequence joins TRBV29-1 and TRBJ2-5, with a possible D match to TRBD1 (6 bases). The CDR3 length is 13 residues. CDR1 is SQVTM and CDR2 is ANQGSEA in the germline V gene. Between the trimmed V and J ends, which lost 7 bases and 5 bases, there was a span of 17 bases. CDR3 nucleotide sequence: TGCAGCGCCGGGGTTGGCAGGGGTGAGACCCAGTACTTC. Translated, it gives CSAGVGRGETQYF.

The rearrangement uses TRBV7-3 and TRBJ2-1, with 10 bases identical to TRBD2. This CDR3 is built from 15 residues. V lost 2 bases, J lost 3 bases, and 1 base stayed unmatched. Germline V CDR1 and CDR2: SGHTA, FQGTGA. CDR3 protein: CASSLLAGVYNEQFF. DNA for the CDR3: TGTGCCAGCAGCTTACTAGCGGGGGTCTACAATGAGCAGTTCTTC.

This clone was counted a few times. The V and J genes are TRBV25-1 and TRBJ2-7; 12 bases map to TRBD1. V lost 1 base and J lost 3; bases outside the gene matches: 10. Per the germline V gene, CDR1 is MGHDK and CDR2 is SYGVNS. The CDR3 runs 18 residues. CDR3 sequence (DNA): TGTGCCAGCAGTGAATGGGGACAGGGGGCGCGAATTGTCTACGAGCAGTACTTC. Protein: CASSEWGQGARIVYEQYF.

V is TRBV29-1 and J is TRBJ2-7, with 7 bases matching TRBD1. Trimming cost V 3 bases and J 2 bases; bases outside gene matches: 7. Per germline, CDR1 SQVTM and CDR2 ANQGSEA. The CDR3 runs 14 residues. The DNA of the CDR3 is TGCAGCGTTGAGGGGACAGCGGCCCCCTACGAGCAGTACTTC. Amino acids: CSVEGTAAPYEQYF.

This chain links TRBV18 with TRBJ1-1; D uncertain. The CDR3 extends over 13 amino acids. The V end lost 6 bases, the J end lost 4 bases, and 12 bases lay between the germline ends. Germline loops: CDR1 KGHSH, CDR2 LQKENI. The CDR3 region has the DNA TGTGCCAGCTCCCCGACTGCCTCCACTGAAGCTTTCTTT. Translation: CASSPTASTEAFF.

The table lists this clone with a few counts. The V and J genes are TRBV29-1 and TRBJ2-7, with TRBD2 identical over 8 bases. This CDR3 comprises 16 residues. Germline V gene lookup returns CDR1 SQVTM and CDR2 ANQGSEA. V shed 3 bases and J 7 bases; nucleotides not matched to a gene: 17. In DNA form, the CDR3 reads TGCAGCGTTGATCTGGCCGGGACTAGGGGCTCTATGGAGCAGTACTTC. It is translated as CSVDLAGTRGSMEQYF.

The sample holds one count of this clone. The chain employs TRBV28 and TRBJ2-5, with a tentative D call TRBD1 (6 bases). The germline V gene encodes CDR1 MDHEN and CDR2 SYDVKM. Trimming shortened V by 3 bases and J by 5 bases, and 19 bases separated the two germline ends. The CDR3 sequence is 16 residues long. The DNA for the CDR3 is TGTGCCAGCAGTTTCAATCAGGGGATGAGGGTGGAGACCCAGTACTTC. Encoded protein: CASSFNQGMRVETQYF.